The 21 T cell receptor beta chains below were found in one sample sequenced in a study of T cells in Graves' hyperthyroidism and ophthalmopathy. Researchers amplified the TCR beta CDR3 regions from RNA transcripts. The TCR CDR3 was amplified in a first-round RT-PCR using the HTBI primer set. In TCRdb, the multiplex PCR reads were re-called with MiXCR into one record per CDR3 protein. Of about 570,000 distinct CDR3 sequences listed, around 15% were seen once; the top ten hold more than 11%. Sample: blood. These TCRs come from a woman aged 35 to 49 with Graves' hyperthyroidism.

This clonotype was picked up many times. The chain employs TRBV5-1 and TRBJ2-7; 8 bases fit TRBD1. Germline trimming cut 3 bases from V and 2 bases from J; bases unmatched to any gene: 7. This CDR3 spans 15 amino acids. Germline loops: CDR1 SGHRS, CDR2 YFSETQ. Written as DNA, the CDR3 is TGCGCCAGCAGCTCACCGGGACAGGCCACCTACGAGCAGTACTTC. It encodes CASSSPGQATYEQYF.

This clonotype was picked up many times. The chain is built from TRBV5-6 and TRBJ2-7; 7 nucleotides match TRBD1. V shed 4 bases, J shed 0 bases, and the junction held 10 bases outside the gene matches. Germline lookup yields CDR1 SGHDT and CDR2 YYEEEE. The CDR3 has 16 amino acids. CDR3 bases: TGTGCCAGCAGCGCCGGGACAGCCAGGAGCTCCTACGAGCAGTACTTC. It codes for CASSAGTARSSYEQYF.

In this sample, this clonotype turned up many times. The chain joins TRBV28 to TRBJ2-5; TRBD2 might be the D (7 bases). The V and J ends lost 7 bases and 4 bases respectively, with 16 bases between them. The CDR3 covers 14 residues. Looked up from germline, CDR1 is MDHEN and CDR2 is SYDVKM. CDR3 sequence (DNA): TGTGCCAGCAACCTAGGGGGGGGGCGAGAGACCCAGTACTTC. This codes for CASNLGGGRETQYF.

The CDR3, as DNA: TGTGCCAGCAGTGAACCTATAGGGACTAGCGGGCCTGAGCAGTTCTTC. Its translation: CASSEPIGTSGPEQFF. The V and J genes are TRBV6-1 and TRBJ2-1; 12 bases line up with TRBD2. The CDR3 is 16 amino acids. The germline gives CDR1 MNHNS, CDR2 SASEGT. Trimming at V came to 2 bases and at J to 9 bases, leaving 8 bases not matched to a gene.

This clonotype was counted many times. The chain joins TRBV7-9 to TRBJ2-7, with 8 bases aligning to TRBD2. V lost 5 bases, J lost 5 bases, and 14 bases stayed unmatched. This CDR3 contains 16 residues. The V gene's germline CDR1 is SEHNR and CDR2 FQNEAQ (reference sequence). The CDR3 spells CASSQASGGRTHEQYF. The CDR3, as DNA: TGTGCCAGCAGCCAAGCGTCGGGGGGGAGAACGCACGAGCAGTACTTC. Using reference TRBV7-9 and TRBJ2-7 for the parts outside the CDR3, the full variable domain is DTGVSQNPRHKITKRGQNVTFRCDPISEHNRLYWYRQTLGQGPEFLTYFQNEAQLEKSRLLSDRFSAERPKGSFSTLEIQRTEQGDSAMYLCASSQASGGRTHEQYFGPGTRLTVT.

The rearrangement uses TRBV20-1 and TRBJ2-7; TRBD2 matches at 7 bases. This CDR3 comprises 15 residues. J lost 6 bases, V lost 2 bases, and 13 bases had no gene match. CDR1 DFQATT and CDR2 SNEGSKA come from the germline V gene (reference sequence). The CDR3, as DNA: TGCAGTGCTAGACGTACCAGCGGGAAGGTTTTCGAGCAGTACTTC. As protein: CSARRTSGKVFEQYF.

The V gene is TRBV5-5, the J gene TRBJ2-2, with a weak D call TRBD2 (5 bases). V was clipped by 2 bases and J by 6 bases, with 11 bases between them. Germline V gene sequence: CDR1 SGHKS, CDR2 YYEKEE (reference sequence). This CDR3 is 14 amino acids long. This CDR3 reads CASSFSMDSGELFF. CDR3 in DNA: TGTGCCAGCAGCTTTTCCATGGACTCCGGGGAGCTGTTTTTT.

A word on this clonotype: A much larger clone sits a single nucleotide away, making a read error possible. The chain couples TRBV7-9 to TRBJ1-4; D is ambiguous. Germline V CDR1 and CDR2: SEHNR, FQNEAQ (reference sequence). CDR3 length equals 11 residues. V was shortened by 5 bases and J by 4 bases, with 2 bases between the two germline ends. CDR3 amino acids: CASSVNEKLFF. As DNA, the CDR3 is TGTGCCAGCAGCGTTAATGAAAAACTGTTTTTT.

This clonotype was seen more than once but under ten times. The chain combines TRBV5-1 with TRBJ2-4; 7 bases align to TRBD1. Germline V gives CDR1 SGHRS, CDR2 YFSETQ. V gave up 4 bases and J gave up 7 bases; unmatched junction bases: 8. This CDR3 is 14 amino acids long. This CDR3 is CASSTGQHQNIQYF. In DNA form, the CDR3 reads TGCGCCAGCAGCACGGGACAGCATCAGAACATTCAGTACTTC.

This chain uses TRBV28 with TRBJ2-7; the match to TRBD2 covers 8 bases. The V gene end was trimmed by 8 bases and the J gene end by 5 bases; junction bases not matched to a gene: 14. The CDR3 is 15 residues long. Germline V CDR1 and CDR2: MDHEN, SYDVKM. CDR3: CASRGGAGDRNEQYF. CDR3 nucleotide sequence: TGTGCCAGCCGAGGCGGAGCGGGAGATCGCAACGAGCAGTACTTC.

This clonotype appeared many times. V gene TRBV3-1 combines with J gene TRBJ2-5; TRBD1 aligns across 8 bases. The V and J ends lost 10 bases and 4 bases, in that order; junction bases with no gene match: 8. This CDR3 comprises 13 residues. CDR1 and CDR2 (germline): LGHDT, YNNKEL (reference sequence). The CDR3 spells CAIGQGRSETQYF. The DNA for the CDR3 is TGTGCCATCGGACAGGGTCGGTCAGAGACCCAGTACTTC.

This clonotype was detected only a few times. The chain recombines TRBV6-2 or TRBV6-3 with TRBJ2-1, with TRBD2 identical over 9 bases. Germline V gene data show CDR1 as MNHEY and CDR2 as SVGEGT. This CDR3 comprises 15 residues. Germline trimming cut 2 bases from V and 2 bases from J; bases unmatched to any gene: 1. The CDR3 spells CASSYAGGTYNEQFF. Here the CDR3 DNA reads TGTGCCAGCAGTTACGCGGGAGGGACCTACAATGAGCAGTTCTTC.

The chain recombines TRBV7-8 with TRBJ1-3, with D tentatively TRBD1 (6 bases). From germline, CDR1 is SGHVS and CDR2 FQNEAQ. V lost 7 bases and J 4 bases, leaving 17 bases between the germline ends. The CDR3 loop spans 15 amino acids. CDR3 region: CASNPYLGAGNTIYF. For the CDR3, the DNA is TGTGCCAGCAACCCCTATTTGGGGGCCGGAAACACCATATATTTT.

The chain combines TRBV6-2 or TRBV6-3 with TRBJ2-1; D is undetermined. The germline V gene encodes CDR1 MNHEY and CDR2 SVGEGT. The V and J ends lost 0 bases and 8 bases respectively, with 11 bases between them. This CDR3 has 14 amino acids. CDR3 sequence: CASSYSKPGYEQFF. The CDR3 DNA reads TGTGCCAGCAGTTACTCAAAGCCCGGCTATGAGCAGTTCTTC.

This clonotype was detected a few times. The chain has TRBV6-1 and TRBJ2-7; 8 positions match TRBD2. CDR3 length equals 16 residues. Trimming at V came to 2 bases and at J to 3 bases, leaving 9 bases not matched to a gene. The germline gives CDR1 MNHNS, CDR2 SASEGT. The chain's CDR3 is CASSEWGTSSFYEQYF. As DNA, the CDR3 is TGTGCCAGCAGTGAATGGGGGACTAGTTCTTTCTACGAGCAGTACTTC.

This clonotype was counted a few times. The chain links TRBV27 to TRBJ1-5; D may be TRBD1 (5 bases). This CDR3 spans 14 amino acids. Trimming shortened V by 3 bases and J by 2 bases, and 8 bases separated the two germline ends. Germline V gene data show CDR1 as MNHEY and CDR2 as SMNVEV (reference sequence). This CDR3 is CASSFTGGNQPQHF. The CDR3 nucleotides are TGTGCCAGCAGTTTCACGGGGGGCAATCAGCCCCAGCATTTT.

This clonotype was picked up a small number of times. This chain links TRBV14 with TRBJ2-1; 11 nucleotides match TRBD2. The V and J ends lost 0 bases and 4 bases, in that order; junction bases with no gene match: 5. Germline V gives CDR1 SGHDN, CDR2 FVKESK. This CDR3 spans 17 amino acids. This CDR3 reads CASSQEDGLAGYNEQFF. The CDR3 region has the DNA TGTGCCAGCAGCCAAGAAGATGGACTAGCGGGTTACAATGAGCAGTTCTTC. Variable domain in full (rest from reference TRBV14 and TRBJ2-1): EAGVTQFPSHSVIEKGQTVTLRCDPISGHDNLYWYRRVMGKEIKFLLHFVKESKQDESGMPNNRFLAERTGGTYSTLKVQPAELEDSGVYFCASSQEDGLAGYNEQFFGPGTRLTVL.

In its sample, this clonotype was seen many times. The V gene is TRBV7-9, the J gene TRBJ2-5; the match to TRBD1 covers 7 bases. Germline V gene lookup returns CDR1 SEHNR and CDR2 FQNEAQ (reference sequence). Trimming removed 10 bases from V and 5 bases from J; junction bases left unmatched: 13. The CDR3 has 14 amino acids. The CDR3 DNA follows: TGTGCCATCGACGCATTGGGACAGTGGGAGACCCAGTACTTC. It is translated as CAIDALGQWETQYF.

This clonotype was found many times. J is TRBJ1-2 and V is TRBV6-1; no reliable D call. The germline V gene has CDR1 MNHNS and CDR2 SASEGT. The V and J ends lost 1 base and 3 bases respectively, with 15 bases between them. This CDR3 region has 16 residues. CDR3 DNA: TGTGCCAGCAGTGAAGTAGCCAGTCTTGGTGACTATGGCTACACCTTC. This sequence encodes CASSEVASLGDYGYTF.

This clonotype has at least ten counts. This chain connects TRBV5-1 to TRBJ2-7, with a tentative D call TRBD1 (6 bases). Germline V gives CDR1 SGHRS, CDR2 YFSETQ. V was pared by 0 bases and J by 3 bases, with 10 bases between. The CDR3 covers 14 residues. Here the CDR3 DNA reads TGCGCCAGCAGCTTGGCCGGGACAAACTACGAGCAGTACTTC. This gives the protein CASSLAGTNYEQYF.

The chain couples TRBV18 to TRBJ2-7, with D hard to call. V gave up 2 bases and J gave up 4 bases, with 12 bases separating them. CDR1 and CDR2 from the germline V gene are KGHSH and LQKENI. This CDR3 is 14 amino acids long. The CDR3 protein is CASSPKWGQYEQYF. CDR3 bases: TGTGCCAGCTCACCAAAGTGGGGTCAGTACGAGCAGTACTTC. The full variable domain, rest sourced from reference TRBV18 and TRBJ2-7, is NAGVMQNPRHLVRRRGQEARLRCSPMKGHSHVYWYRQLPEEGLKFMVYLQKENIIDESGMPKERFSAEFPKEGPSILRIQQVVRGDSAAYFCASSPKWGQYEQYFGPGTRLTVT.